This TCR beta chain was captured in a study of long-term antiretroviral therapy in people with HIV. The wider study: Some samples came about a decade before the 2015 immediate-ART recommendation, and these were the earliest.

V lost 3 bases and J 5 bases, leaving 14 bases between the germline ends. The CDR3 has 14 residues. CDR1 is LNHDA and CDR2 is SQIVND in the germline V gene (reference sequence). Researchers report immunoSEQ v3.0 was run at survey level. Sequencing aimed at about 40,000-55,000 T-cell genomes per sample. The table came from immunoSEQ multiplex PCR; TCRdb's copy has only in-frame clones and leaves some out. The sample lists some 40,000 clones; around 93% were seen once. About this clone itself: Its cognate antigen is unknown.

Study observations and caveats: Missing from the dataset were any data on ART adherence, viral resistance or therapy changes.

V is TRBV19 and J is TRBJ2-7, with D maybe TRBD2 (7 bases). This TCR was sampled from a young man with HIV. Sequences were derived from unsorted PBMCs, sampled just over 9 years after starting antiretroviral therapy. The CDR3 here is CASSIRRGPHEQYF. The CDR3 region has the DNA TGTGCCAGTAGTATCCGGCGGGGGCCCCACGAGCAGTACTTC.